Described below is a single T cell receptor beta chain sequence and its context. V was pared by 2 bases and J by 2 bases, with 3 bases of the junction left unmatched. The CDR3 length is 15 residues. Germline V gene lookup returns CDR1 SGHTA and CDR2 FQGTGA. Sequencing used immunoSEQ multiplex PCR; TCRdb keeps in-frame clones, though not all of them. This sample has just over 350,000 clones, with around nine tenths found just once. These data originate in a study of blood T cell repertoires in COVID-19. The sample taken for sequencing was peripheral blood. J is TRBJ1-1 and V is TRBV7-3, with 9 bases lining up with TRBD1. The clonotype was recovered from a woman aged 55-70 years with COVID-19, enrolled during active disease. CDR3: CASSLGDRDNTEAFF. CDR3 nucleotides: TGTGCCAGCAGCTTAGGGGACAGGGATAACACTGAAGCTTTCTTT. The full variable domain, completed using reference TRBV7-3 and TRBJ1-1, is GAGVSQTPSNKVTEKGKYVELRCDPISGHTALYWYRQSLGQGPEFLIYFQGTGAADDSGLPNDRFFAVRPEGSVSTLKIQRTERGDSAVYLCASSLGDRDNTEAFFGQGTRLTVV.